The 22 T cell receptor beta chains in this list originate from one sample, sequenced in a study of T cells in Graves' hyperthyroidism and ophthalmopathy. It was RNA transcripts that yielded the amplified TCR beta CDR3 regions. When the TCR CDR3 underwent first-round RT-PCR, the HTBI primer set was used. TCRdb independently ran MiXCR on the multiplex PCR reads; one entry per CDR3 protein. The table shows about 610,000 distinct CDR3 sequences, with 16% occurring only once. Specimen: blood. The source of these receptors is a woman aged 40-49 years with Graves' ophthalmopathy.

Concerning this clonotype itself: Germline is not matched at one junction end, which may reflect a read error. DNA of the CDR3: TGTGTCAGCCAAGAGGGACTGCCCCTGGGGGAGCAGTACTTC. As protein: CVSQEGLPLGEQYF. The chain has TRBV6-2 or TRBV6-3 and TRBJ2-7; D might be TRBD2 (6 bases). Germline CDR1 reads MNHEY; CDR2 reads SVGEGT. The CDR3 is 14 residues long.

This clonotype came up a few times. V is TRBV6-1 and J is TRBJ2-2; maybe TRBD1 (6 bases). The germline V and J ends were trimmed by 7 bases and 4 bases, with 16 bases remaining between them. The CDR3 runs 15 residues. Germline loops: CDR1 MNHNS, CDR2 SASEGT. CDR3 loop: CASILQGPSTGELFF. CDR3 DNA: TGTGCCAGCATCCTACAGGGCCCTTCCACCGGGGAGCTGTTTTTT.

V gene TRBV27 combines with J gene TRBJ2-7, with D possibly matching TRBD1 (5 bases). This CDR3 has 15 residues. Trimming removed 6 bases at V and 3 bases at J, with 18 bases between. Germline assignment: CDR1 MNHEY and CDR2 SMNVEV (reference sequence). The CDR3 reads CASRSPTGRFYEQYF. Written as DNA, the CDR3 is TGTGCCAGCAGGTCCCCCACAGGAAGGTTCTACGAGCAGTACTTC.

The V call is TRBV30, the J call TRBJ2-3, with D uncertain. The V end was cut by 3 bases, the J end by 6 bases, with 13 bases between. CDR3 length: 13 residues. Germline CDR1 is GTSNPN and CDR2 is SVGIG (reference sequence). The CDR3 nucleotides read TGTGCCTGGAGGAAAGGGAATGGGGATACGCAGTATTTT. It codes for CAWRKGNGDTQYF.

The chain employs TRBV5-4 and TRBJ2-1; TRBD1 matches 8 bases. Unmatched junction bases numbered 12, after V lost 3 bases and J lost 10 bases. The CDR3 is 15 amino acids. Germline V lookup: CDR1 SGHNT, CDR2 YYREEE (reference sequence). CDR3 sequence (DNA): TGTGCCAGCAGCTCGCGGGACAGGCCCCCGGTCGAGCAGTTCTTC. Protein: CASSSRDRPPVEQFF.

This clonotype appeared once. The rearrangement links TRBV27 to TRBJ2-5; D tentatively fits TRBD1 or TRBD2 (5 bases each). Trimming shortened V by 4 bases and J by 2 bases, and 11 bases separated the two germline ends. From germline, CDR1 is MNHEY and CDR2 SMNVEV (reference sequence). The CDR3 is 14 residues long. The CDR3, as DNA: TGTGCCAGCAGTTCGGGACCCATACAAGAGACCCAGTACTTC. Translation gives CASSSGPIQETQYF.

This clonotype was observed many times. The V and J genes are TRBV7-9 and TRBJ2-3, with D hard to call. CDR3 size: 15 residues. Trimming left V 5 bases short and J 6 bases short, with 18 bases between. Germline V gene lookup returns CDR1 SEHNR and CDR2 FQNEAQ (reference sequence). CDR3: CASSPIGPSRDTQYF. For the CDR3, the DNA is TGTGCCAGCAGCCCGATCGGACCCTCGCGGGATACGCAGTATTTT.

This clonotype was seen at least ten times. The V call is TRBV6-5, the J call TRBJ1-1; D gene ambiguous. CDR1 and CDR2 from the germline V gene are MNHEY and SVGAGI. This CDR3 is 14 amino acids long. The V gene lost 2 bases and the J gene lost 0 bases, with 7 bases spanning the gap. The CDR3, as DNA: TGTGCCAGCAGTTACCAGGTCATGAACACTGAAGCTTTCTTT. Amino acid sequence: CASSYQVMNTEAFF.

CDR3: CASSQGGSAEAFF. As DNA, the CDR3 is TGTGCCAGCAGCCAAGGGGGCTCGGCTGAAGCTTTCTTT. The genes are TRBV14 and TRBJ1-1; possible D gene TRBD1, 5 bases. CDR1 and CDR2 from the germline V gene are SGHDN and FVKESK. The CDR3 totals 13 residues. The ends were cut back, 1 base at V and 6 bases at J, with 9 bases in the middle.

Concerning this clonotype: This could be a read error, since a much larger clone is one nucleotide away. V usage is TRBV20-1 and J usage is TRBJ2-1; unclear D gene. This CDR3 spans 16 amino acids. Germline V CDR1 and CDR2: DFQATT, SNEGSKA (reference sequence). The CDR3 nucleotides are TGCAGTGCTAGGCCAAGAGGAGCAGTCTCCTACGATGAGCAGTTCTTC. This codes for CSARPRGAVSYDEQFF.

The chain links TRBV10-3 to TRBJ2-1, with 7 bases identical to TRBD2. CDR1 and CDR2 from the germline V gene are ENHRY and SYGVKD. The junction had 9 bases not matched to a gene; V was cut back by 2 bases and J by 5 bases. The CDR3 is 16 amino acids. The CDR3 reads CAISEPIGTTNNEQFF. CDR3 DNA sequence: TGTGCCATCAGTGAGCCTATCGGGACTACTAACAATGAGCAGTTCTTC.

This clonotype has only a few counts. J is TRBJ1-2 and V is TRBV6-2 or TRBV6-3, with 11 bases lining up with TRBD1. The CDR3 extends over 14 amino acids. V was clipped by 5 bases and J by 6 bases; unmatched bases: 5. CDR1 and CDR2 (germline): MNHEY, SVGEGT. In nucleotides, the CDR3 is TGTGCCAGCAGTACCCGGACAGGGGGCAATGGCTACACCTTC. Residues: CASSTRTGGNGYTF.

Only a few counts were recorded for this clonotype. The chain employs TRBV5-6 and TRBJ2-5; a weak D match, TRBD1 (5 bases). V lost 1 base, J lost 1 base, and 20 bases lay in between. Germline lookup yields CDR1 SGHDT and CDR2 YYEEEE. This CDR3 comprises 18 residues. CDR3: CASSLQGTDETPQETQYF. Here the CDR3 DNA reads TGTGCCAGCAGCTTGCAGGGTACGGACGAAACACCCCAAGAGACCCAGTACTTC.

Ten or more counts support this clonotype. This chain uses TRBV28 with TRBJ2-7; TRBD1 might be the D (5 bases). CDR1 and CDR2 from the germline V gene are MDHEN and SYDVKM. Between the trimmed V and J ends, which lost 5 bases and 2 bases, there was a span of 19 bases. The CDR3 runs to 16 residues. CDR3 protein: CASSPEDTQGPYEQYF. The CDR3 DNA is TGTGCCAGCAGTCCCGAGGACACCCAAGGTCCCTACGAGCAGTACTTC. Drawing the rest from reference TRBV28 and TRBJ2-7, the complete variable domain is DVKVTQSSRYLVKRTGEKVFLECVQDMDHENMFWYRQDPGLGLRLIYFSYDVKMKEKGDIPEGYSVSREKKERFSLILESASTNQTSMYLCASSPEDTQGPYEQYFGPGTRLTVT.

The J gene is TRBJ1-2, the V gene TRBV6-1; 7 positions agree with TRBD1. Germline values: CDR1 MNHNS, CDR2 SASEGT. V lost 6 bases, J lost 3 bases, and 7 bases stayed unmatched. The CDR3 consists of 14 residues. The CDR3 spells CASSDPGQHYGYTF. Here the CDR3 DNA reads TGTGCCAGCAGCGATCCGGGACAGCACTATGGCTACACCTTC.

This clonotype turned up a few times. This chain links TRBV19 with TRBJ1-4; D may be TRBD1 (5 bases). Trimming stripped 5 bases from V and 8 bases from J, with 15 bases between. Germline V lookup: CDR1 LNHDA, CDR2 SQIVND (reference sequence). The CDR3 totals 14 residues. The CDR3 DNA sequence: TGTGCCAGTAGTGGGACCGCCGAGGGGGAAAAACTGTTTTTT. Translation: CASSGTAEGEKLFF.

This clonotype was observed at least ten times. The chain combines TRBV14 with TRBJ1-2; the match to TRBD1 covers 8 bases. CDR1 and CDR2 (germline): SGHDN, FVKESK. The junction had 4 bases not matched to a gene; V was cut back by 4 bases and J by 3 bases. The length of the CDR3 is 14 residues. CDR3 coding DNA: TGTGCCAGCAGCCGACAGGGGAATCACTATGGCTACACCTTC. Translating gives CASSRQGNHYGYTF.

This chain uses TRBV24-1 with TRBJ2-3; TRBD2 might be the D (6 bases). CDR1 and CDR2 (germline): KGHDR, SFDVKD. The CDR3 runs 14 residues. V lost 2 bases, J lost 5 bases, and 10 bases lay in between. CDR3 amino acids: CATSDSWGGDTQYF. The CDR3 DNA follows: TGTGCCACCAGTGATTCCTGGGGAGGAGATACGCAGTATTTT.

The CDR3 DNA is TGTGCCAGCAGCCCGTCTAGCGGGAGAACAGATACGCAGTATTTT. This translates into CASSPSSGRTDTQYF. The rearrangement links TRBV4-2 to TRBJ2-3, with 10 bases fitting TRBD2. Germline assignment: CDR1 LGHNA and CDR2 YNFKEQ. The CDR3 totals 15 residues. Unmatched junction bases numbered 4, after V lost 4 bases and J lost 3 bases.

The rearrangement uses TRBV5-1 and TRBJ1-4, with a possible D match to TRBD1 (6 bases). The germline V gene encodes CDR1 SGHRS and CDR2 YFSETQ. This CDR3 is built from 13 residues. The V end lost 4 bases, the J end lost 8 bases, and 12 bases lay between the germline ends. The CDR3 DNA follows: TGCGCCAGCAGCCGGGACAAGCGGGAAAAACTGTTTTTT. Translating gives CASSRDKREKLFF.

This clonotype occurred a few times. The CDR3 region is CASSLATGARTGVNGYTF. The CDR3 DNA is TGCGCCAGCAGCTTGGCCACCGGGGCCCGGACAGGCGTTAATGGCTACACCTTC. This rearrangement joins TRBV5-1 to TRBJ1-2, with TRBD1 matching over 7 bases. Unmatched junction bases numbered 17, after V lost 0 bases and J lost 6 bases. The CDR3 covers 18 residues. The germline gives CDR1 SGHRS, CDR2 YFSETQ.

The V and J genes are TRBV3-1 and TRBJ2-3; D is perhaps TRBD1 or TRBD2 (5 bases each). CDR1 is LGHDT, CDR2 YNNKEL, per germline (reference sequence). The CDR3 length is 17 residues. Deletions cut 1 base from V and 6 bases from J, with 20 bases between. The CDR3 here is CASSQGTGPHWGDTQYF. The CDR3 DNA reads as TGTGCCAGCAGCCAAGGGACGGGACCCCACTGGGGGGATACGCAGTATTTT.